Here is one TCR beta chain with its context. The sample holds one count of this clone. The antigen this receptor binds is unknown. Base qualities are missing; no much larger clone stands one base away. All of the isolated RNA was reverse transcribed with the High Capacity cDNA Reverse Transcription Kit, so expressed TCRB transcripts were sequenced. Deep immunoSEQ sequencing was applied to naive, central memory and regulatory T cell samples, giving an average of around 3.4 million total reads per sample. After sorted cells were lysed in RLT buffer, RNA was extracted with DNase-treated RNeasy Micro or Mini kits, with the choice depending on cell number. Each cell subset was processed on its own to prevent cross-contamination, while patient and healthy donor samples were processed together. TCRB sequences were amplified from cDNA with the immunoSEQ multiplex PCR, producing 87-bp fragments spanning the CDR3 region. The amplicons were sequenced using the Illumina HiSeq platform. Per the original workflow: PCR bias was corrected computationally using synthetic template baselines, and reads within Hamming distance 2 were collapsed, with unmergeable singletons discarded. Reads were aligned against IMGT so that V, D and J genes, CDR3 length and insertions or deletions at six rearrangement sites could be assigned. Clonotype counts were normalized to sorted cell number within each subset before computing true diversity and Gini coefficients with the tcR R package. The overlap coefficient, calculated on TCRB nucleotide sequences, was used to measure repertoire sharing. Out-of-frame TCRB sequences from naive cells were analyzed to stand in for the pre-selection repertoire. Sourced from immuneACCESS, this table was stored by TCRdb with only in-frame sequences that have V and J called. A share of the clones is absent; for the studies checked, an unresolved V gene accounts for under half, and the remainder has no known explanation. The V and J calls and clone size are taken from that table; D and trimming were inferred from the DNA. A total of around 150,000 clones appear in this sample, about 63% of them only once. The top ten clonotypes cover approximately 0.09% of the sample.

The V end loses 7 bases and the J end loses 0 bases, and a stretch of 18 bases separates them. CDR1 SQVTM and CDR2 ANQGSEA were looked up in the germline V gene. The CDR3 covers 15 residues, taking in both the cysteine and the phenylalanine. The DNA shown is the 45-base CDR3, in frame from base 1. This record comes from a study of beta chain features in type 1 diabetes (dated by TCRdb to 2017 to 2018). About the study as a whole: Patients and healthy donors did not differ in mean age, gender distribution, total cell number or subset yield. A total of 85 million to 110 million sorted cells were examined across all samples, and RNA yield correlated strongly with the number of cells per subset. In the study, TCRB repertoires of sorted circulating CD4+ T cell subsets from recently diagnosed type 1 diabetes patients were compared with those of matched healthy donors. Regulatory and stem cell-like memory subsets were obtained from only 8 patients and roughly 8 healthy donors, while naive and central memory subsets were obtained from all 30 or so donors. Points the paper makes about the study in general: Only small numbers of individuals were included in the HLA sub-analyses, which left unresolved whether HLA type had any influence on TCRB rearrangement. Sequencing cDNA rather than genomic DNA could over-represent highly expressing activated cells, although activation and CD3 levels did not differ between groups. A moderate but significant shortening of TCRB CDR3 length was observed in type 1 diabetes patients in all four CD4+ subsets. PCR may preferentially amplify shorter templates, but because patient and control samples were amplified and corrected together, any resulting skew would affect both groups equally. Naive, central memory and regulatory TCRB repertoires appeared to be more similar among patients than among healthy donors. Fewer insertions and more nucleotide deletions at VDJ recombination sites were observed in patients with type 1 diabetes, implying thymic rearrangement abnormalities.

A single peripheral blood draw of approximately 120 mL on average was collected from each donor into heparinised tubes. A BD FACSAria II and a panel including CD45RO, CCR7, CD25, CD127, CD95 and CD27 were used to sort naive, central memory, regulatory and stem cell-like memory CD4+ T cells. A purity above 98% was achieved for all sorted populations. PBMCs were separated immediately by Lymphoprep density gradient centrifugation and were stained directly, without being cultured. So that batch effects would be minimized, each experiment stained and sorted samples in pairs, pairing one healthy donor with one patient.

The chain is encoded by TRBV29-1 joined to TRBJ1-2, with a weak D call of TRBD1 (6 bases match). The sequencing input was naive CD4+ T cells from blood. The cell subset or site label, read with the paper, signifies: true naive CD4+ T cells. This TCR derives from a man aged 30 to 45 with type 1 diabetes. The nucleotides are TGCAGCGCCGAGGACAGAGCCGAAGCTAACTATGGCTACACCTTC. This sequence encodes CSAEDRAEANYGYTF.